The entry below describes one T cell receptor beta chain. The data belong to a study of shared T cell receptors in the human thymus. The V end was cut by 6 bases, the J end by 7 bases, with 18 bases between. In germline, CDR1 is SGHNT, CDR2 YYREEE (reference sequence). The CDR3 length is 14 residues. The table came from immunoSEQ multiplex PCR; TCRdb's copy has only in-frame clones and leaves some out. The table includes under 850,000 clones, roughly 90% detected once. This sample was also put to use in a study of human thymus T cells. Turning to that study: Thymic samples were excised during corrective heart operations. Highly overlapping thymic repertoires in unrelated individuals were reported by related research.

The chain carries TRBV5-4 and TRBJ2-3; D is possibly TRBD1 (5 bases). The sample comprised thymocytes. The sequence derives from a boy younger than two with a congenital heart defect. The CDR3 here is CASTAPSDKNTQYF. CDR3 bases: TGTGCCAGCACCGCCCCCTCGGACAAGAATACGCAGTATTTT.